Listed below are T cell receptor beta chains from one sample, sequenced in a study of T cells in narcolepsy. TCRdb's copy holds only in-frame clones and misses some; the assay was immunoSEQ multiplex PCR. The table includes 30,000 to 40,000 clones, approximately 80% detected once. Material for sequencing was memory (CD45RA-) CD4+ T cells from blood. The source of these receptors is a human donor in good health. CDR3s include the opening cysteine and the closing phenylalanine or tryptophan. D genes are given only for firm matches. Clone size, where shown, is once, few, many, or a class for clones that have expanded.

TGCGCCAGCAGTGAAAGTTTCACTTCTAACAGTCGGGCCAACGTCCTGACTTTC,CASSESFTSNSRANVLTF,.,TRBV10-2,TRBJ2-6,.
TGTGCCGCCCGGAAGGGGGCGGAAACCGGGGAGCTGTTTTTT,CAARKGAETGELFF,TRBD1,TRBV6-6,TRBJ2-2,.
TGTGCCAGCAGCTTAGCGGGGGGGATCTCACGTGAAAAACTGTTTTTT,CASSLAGGISREKLFF,.,TRBV7-8,TRBJ1-4,.
TGTGCCAGCAGTGATGGGGGCAGGGGTAGCTCTGGAAACACCATATATTTT,CASSDGGRGSSGNTIYF,.,TRBV6-1,TRBJ1-3,.
TGTGCCAGCAGCGACCCAGGGGGGGATCAGCCCCAGCATTTT,CASSDPGGDQPQHF,TRBD1,TRBV7-9,TRBJ1-5,.
TGTGCCAGCAGCGCACCGGGACAGCTCTCTGGAAACACCATATATTTT,CASSAPGQLSGNTIYF,TRBD1,TRBV6-6,TRBJ1-3,once
TGTGCCAGCAGCAACCGCCCCTCTAGCGGGGGGGGAGATACGCAGTATTTT,CASSNRPSSGGGDTQYF,TRBD2,TRBV7-2,TRBJ2-3,.
TGTGCCAGCAGTTTATTTGGGGGACAGGGTATGGAGAACACTGAAGCTTTCTTT,CASSLFGGQGMENTEAFF,TRBD1,TRBV27,TRBJ1-1,.
TGTGCCAGTAGTACCCGGGACAGGGGGCGCGAGCAGTACTTC,CASSTRDRGREQYF,TRBD1,TRBV19,TRBJ2-7,few
TGCGCCAGCAGCTTGGAAGGACAGGAATTGGACGAGCAGTACTTC,CASSLEGQELDEQYF,TRBD1,TRBV5-1,TRBJ2-7,.
TGTGCCAGCAGCTCTTACACAGGGCTGATGAACACTGAAGCTTTCTTT,CASSSYTGLMNTEAFF,.,TRBV7-9,TRBJ1-1,once
TGCGCCAGCAGCCAGCGGGGGGCGAACACCGGGGAGCTGTTTTTT,CASSQRGANTGELFF,TRBD2,TRBV5-1,TRBJ2-2,.
TGCGCCAGCAGCTTGGGACCACTAGCGGGCGTTAAAGAGACCCAGTACTTC,CASSLGPLAGVKETQYF,TRBD2,TRBV5-1,TRBJ2-5,.
TGCGCCAGCAGCTTGGGACTAGCGGGAAGCACAGATACGCAGTATTTT,CASSLGLAGSTDTQYF,TRBD2,TRBV5-1,TRBJ2-3,.
TGTGCCAGCGGGACTAGCGGGAGCAATGAGCAGTTCTTC,CASGTSGSNEQFF,TRBD2,TRBV5-4,TRBJ2-1,.
TGTGCCAGCAGTTTACATATCGGGACCACGGCCGCGTACGAGCAGTACTTC,CASSLHIGTTAAYEQYF,.,TRBV27,TRBJ2-7,.
TGTGCCAGTAGTATTGCAGCGTTAAACACTGAAGCTTTCTTT,CASSIAALNTEAFF,.,TRBV19,TRBJ1-1,.